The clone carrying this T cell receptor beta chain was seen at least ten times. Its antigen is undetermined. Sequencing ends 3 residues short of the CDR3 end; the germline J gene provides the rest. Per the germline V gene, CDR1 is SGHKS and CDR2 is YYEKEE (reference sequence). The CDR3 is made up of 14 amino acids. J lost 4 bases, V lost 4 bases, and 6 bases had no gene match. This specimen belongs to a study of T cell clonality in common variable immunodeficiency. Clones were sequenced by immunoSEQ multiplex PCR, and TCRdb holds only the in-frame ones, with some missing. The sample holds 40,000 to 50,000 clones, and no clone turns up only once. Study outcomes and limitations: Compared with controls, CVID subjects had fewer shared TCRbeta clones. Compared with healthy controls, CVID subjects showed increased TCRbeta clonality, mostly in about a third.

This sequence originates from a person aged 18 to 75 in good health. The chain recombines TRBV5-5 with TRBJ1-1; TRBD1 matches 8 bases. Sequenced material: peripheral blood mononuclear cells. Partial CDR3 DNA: TGTGCCAGCAGCCGAGGACAGGGTGGCACTGAA. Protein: CASSRGQGGTE. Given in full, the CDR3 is CASSRGQGGTEAFF.